Shown below are 22 T cell receptor beta chains from a single sample sequenced in a study of blood T cell repertoires in COVID-19. The method was immunoSEQ multiplex PCR; TCRdb's version includes in-frame clones alone and lacks a portion of them. Among roughly 87,000 clones, over 80% were seen once, and the ten largest hold more than 2%. Sequencing input: peripheral blood. The receptors here all came from a woman in her seventies with acute or convalescent COVID-19.

This sequence joins TRBV7-2 and TRBJ1-1, with a tentative D call TRBD1 (5 bases). The CDR3 contains 14 residues. Per germline, CDR1 SGHTA and CDR2 FQGNSA. Trimming left V 5 bases short and J 1 base short, with 11 bases between. The CDR3, as DNA: TGTGCCAGCAGCCCTCGACAGACGAACACTGAAGCTTTCTTT. Amino acid sequence: CASSPRQTNTEAFF.

The chain carries TRBV27 and TRBJ1-1; 8 bases agree with TRBD1. This CDR3 comprises 16 residues. V trimming: 4 bases; J trimming: 1 base; junction bases outside the gene matches: 8. Germline-derived CDR1 and CDR2 are MNHEY and SMNVEV (reference sequence). This chain's CDR3 is CASSSGQGKRNTEAFF. The CDR3 nucleotides are TGTGCCAGCAGTTCAGGACAGGGAAAAAGGAACACTGAAGCTTTCTTT.

The rearrangement joins TRBV6-2 or TRBV6-3 to TRBJ1-4; D ambiguous. The CDR3 extends over 17 amino acids. Trimming stripped 3 bases from V and 7 bases from J, with 21 bases between. Germline CDR1 is MNHEY and CDR2 is SVGEGT. The chain's CDR3 is CASSYPPGSRAGEKLFF. The DNA of the CDR3 is TGTGCCAGCAGTTATCCTCCGGGTTCTCGCGCCGGTGAAAAACTGTTTTTT.

The chain uses TRBV9 and TRBJ2-3, with D perhaps TRBD1 (6 bases). Germline V gene lookup returns CDR1 SGDLS and CDR2 YYNGEE. The CDR3 totals 16 residues. V lost 0 bases and J 0 bases, leaving 11 bases between the germline ends. DNA of the CDR3: TGTGCCAGCAGCGTAGGGACAGTTACTAGCACAGATACGCAGTATTTT. Translating gives CASSVGTVTSTDTQYF.

The chain combines TRBV15 with TRBJ1-1; possibly TRBD1 for D (5 bases). The CDR3 spans 15 residues. CDR1 is LNHNV, CDR2 YYDKDF, per germline (reference sequence). The ends were cut back, 1 base at V and 5 bases at J, with 14 bases in the middle. DNA of the CDR3: TGTGCCACCAGCAGAGTCATTCAGGGAGGGACTGAAGCTTTCTTT. It encodes CATSRVIQGGTEAFF.

The chain combines TRBV30 with TRBJ2-7; 9 nucleotides match TRBD1. The ends lost 5 bases at V and 1 base at J; junction bases unmatched: 6. This CDR3 is 14 amino acids long. Germline V gene lookup returns CDR1 GTSNPN and CDR2 SVGIG (reference sequence). The CDR3 protein is CAWCPGTGSYEQYF. The CDR3 DNA follows: TGTGCCTGGTGTCCCGGGACAGGGTCCTACGAGCAGTACTTC.

The chain joins TRBV5-1 to TRBJ2-7, with D uncertain. There are 14 residues in the CDR3. The germline CDR1 and CDR2 sequences are SGHRS and YFSETQ. Trimming stripped 2 bases from V and 2 bases from J, with 11 bases between. CDR3 bases: TGCGCCAGCAGCTTAATACCCGCGACCTACGAGCAGTACTTC. It encodes CASSLIPATYEQYF.

The chain carries TRBV3-1 (or the pseudogene TRBV3-2) and TRBJ1-4; unclear D gene. Germline CDR1 is LGHDT and CDR2 is YNNKEL (reference sequence). The CDR3 has 13 amino acids. V was shortened by 4 bases and J by 6 bases, with 9 bases between the two germline ends. CDR3 in amino acids: CASSRREDEKLFF. CDR3 DNA sequence: TGTGCCAGCAGCCGGCGGGAGGATGAAAAACTGTTTTTT.

The chain joins TRBV7-6 to TRBJ1-1; D remains ambiguous. Germline V gene data show CDR1 as SGHVS and CDR2 as FNYEAQ. V dropped 5 bases and J dropped 2 bases, with 12 bases sitting between them. This CDR3 contains 14 residues. Written as DNA, the CDR3 is TGTGCCAGCAGCGTGATTTCCCTAAACACTGAAGCTTTCTTT. Amino acid sequence: CASSVISLNTEAFF.

The genes are TRBV15 and TRBJ2-3; D is possibly TRBD1 (5 bases). V lost 3 bases, J lost 5 bases, and 18 bases lay in between. Germline V CDR1 and CDR2: LNHNV, YYDKDF (reference sequence). The CDR3 contains 16 residues. CDR3 sequence (DNA): TGTGCCACCAGCAGGACAGCATGGGGCAGAAGAGATACGCAGTATTTT. Its protein is CATSRTAWGRRDTQYF. Full variable domain (outside the CDR3, taken from reference TRBV15 and TRBJ2-3): DAMVIQNPRYQVTQFGKPVTLSCSQTLNHNVMYWYQQKSSQAPKLLFHYYDKDFNNEADTPDNFQSRRPNTSFCFLDIRSPGLGDTAMYLCATSRTAWGRRDTQYFGPGTRLTVL.

V and J are TRBV5-1 and TRBJ1-4; possible D gene TRBD1, 6 bases. The V end lost 4 bases, the J end lost 0 bases, and 10 bases lay between the germline ends. The CDR3 sequence is 15 residues long. Germline V gene lookup returns CDR1 SGHRS and CDR2 YFSETQ. CDR3 region: CASSPDSTTNEKLFF. CDR3 in DNA: TGCGCCAGCAGCCCGGACAGTACAACTAATGAAAAACTGTTTTTT.

The count of this clone is one. The chain carries TRBV24-1 and TRBJ2-7, with D perhaps TRBD1 (6 bases). The CDR3 spans 14 residues. V was pared by 3 bases and J by 3 bases, with 11 bases between. Germline loops: CDR1 KGHDR, CDR2 SFDVKD. The CDR3 sequence is CATSDRQESYEQYF. In DNA, the CDR3 is TGTGCCACCAGTGATAGACAGGAAAGCTACGAGCAGTACTTC.

The V gene is TRBV10-2, the J gene TRBJ1-4, with 10 bases fitting TRBD1. This CDR3 spans 15 amino acids. J gave up 4 bases and V 3 bases, and 2 bases lay outside the gene matches. Looked up from germline, CDR1 is WSHSY and CDR2 is SAAADI. CDR3 sequence: CASSDRDRGNEKLFF. CDR3 nucleotides: TGCGCCAGCAGTGACCGGGACAGGGGTAATGAAAAACTGTTTTTT.

The chain links TRBV7-9 to TRBJ1-6; D gene ambiguous. Germline V gives CDR1 SEHNR, CDR2 FQNEAQ (reference sequence). V was shortened by 3 bases and J by 6 bases, with 9 bases between the two germline ends. The CDR3 is 14 residues long. The CDR3 loop reads CASSLSLGNSPLHF. The CDR3 nucleotides are TGTGCCAGCAGCTTGAGCCTAGGTAATTCACCCCTCCACTTT. Using reference TRBV7-9 and TRBJ1-6 for the parts outside the CDR3, the full variable domain is DTGVSQNPRHKITKRGQNVTFRCDPISEHNRLYWYRQTLGQGPEFLTYFQNEAQLEKSRLLSDRFSAERPKGSFSTLEIQRTEQGDSAMYLCASSLSLGNSPLHFGNGTRLTVT.

This chain uses TRBV4-1 with TRBJ1-2; 10 bases map to TRBD1. With 2 bases clipped from V and 7 bases from J, the junction kept 4 bases outside the gene matches. The germline V gene has CDR1 MGHRA and CDR2 YSYEKL. This CDR3 region has 14 residues. The CDR3 loop reads CASSQTGTGVGYTF. In nucleotides, the CDR3 is TGCGCCAGCAGCCAAACAGGGACAGGGGTTGGCTACACCTTC.

This clone was picked up a small number of times. The rearrangement links TRBV27 to TRBJ1-2; D is unclear. Germline CDR1 is MNHEY and CDR2 is SMNVEV (reference sequence). V lost 6 bases, J lost 5 bases, and 13 bases lay in between. The CDR3 sequence is 13 residues long. DNA of the CDR3: TGTGCCAGCAGATCCGAGCTAGAATATGGCTACACCTTC. It specifies CASRSELEYGYTF.

The chain employs TRBV2 and TRBJ1-5; D is undetermined. Deletions cut 8 bases from V and 3 bases from J, with 11 bases between. The germline gives CDR1 SNHLY, CDR2 FYNNEI. This CDR3 region has 13 residues. For the CDR3, the DNA is TGTGCCAGCGCCGGGAACCCCAATCAGCCCCAGCATTTT. Amino acid sequence: CASAGNPNQPQHF.

J is TRBJ1-4 and V is TRBV14; tentative D call: TRBD1 (5 bases). This CDR3 region has 15 residues. Per germline, CDR1 SGHDN and CDR2 FVKESK. V lost 4 bases and J lost 8, with 17 bases in between. In nucleotides, the CDR3 is TGTGCCAGCAGCCCCCTTGCCGGGGGAGAGGAAAAACTGTTTTTT. It is translated as CASSPLAGGEEKLFF.

This chain uses TRBV5-4 with TRBJ1-6, with 9 bases matching TRBD1. The ends lost 4 bases at V and 5 bases at J; junction bases unmatched: 7. In germline, CDR1 is SGHNT, CDR2 YYREEE (reference sequence). The CDR3 runs to 16 residues. The CDR3 nucleotides read TGTGCCAGCAGCCGGGACAGGGCTATAGATAATTCACCCCTCCACTTT. It yields the protein CASSRDRAIDNSPLHF.

The CDR3 reads CASSLDARRSAEQEKLFF. DNA of the CDR3: TGCGCCAGCAGCTTGGACGCACGGAGGAGTGCCGAACAGGAAAAACTGTTTTTT. V usage is TRBV5-1 and J usage is TRBJ1-4; no clear D. Deletions cut 0 bases from V and 8 bases from J, with 23 bases between. This CDR3 region has 18 residues. The germline gives CDR1 SGHRS, CDR2 YFSETQ.

The chain employs TRBV7-6 and TRBJ1-5; a weak D match, TRBD1 (5 bases). The CDR3 has 16 residues. V lost 1 base to trimming and J lost 7 bases, with 17 bases between them. Germline V lookup: CDR1 SGHVS, CDR2 FNYEAQ. The CDR3 DNA reads TGTGCCAGCAGCTTAGTCGGGGGAGAAGTTATGCAGCCCCAGCATTTT. Amino acids: CASSLVGGEVMQPQHF. Variable domain in full (rest from reference TRBV7-6 and TRBJ1-5): GAGVSQSPRYKVTKRGQDVALRCDPISGHVSLYWYRQALGQGPEFLTYFNYEAQQDKSGLPNDRFSAERPEGSISTLTIQRTEQRDSAMYRCASSLVGGEVMQPQHFGDGTRLSIL.

For the CDR3, the DNA is TGCGCCAGCAGTGGGGTTTTGGGCAGTAAAGCTTTCTTT. Amino acids: CASSGVLGSKAFF. This chain joins TRBV10-1 and TRBJ1-1; D is unclear. Per the germline V gene, CDR1 is WNHNN and CDR2 is SYGVQD (reference sequence). V was pared by 4 bases and J by 9 bases, with 15 bases between. The CDR3 totals 13 residues.